This is a list of T cell receptor beta chains from one sample in a study of blood T cell repertoires in COVID-19. Generated by immunoSEQ multiplex PCR, the TCRdb table keeps only in-frame clones and is missing some. Of 110,000 to 150,000 clones in the sample, 80% to 90% are singletons; the top ten hold about 11%. Sequencing was performed on peripheral blood. The receptors were sampled from a woman aged 80 or over with acute or convalescent COVID-19. The CDR3 runs from the conserved cysteine through the conserved F or W. A D gene is named only where the DNA matches it firmly. Size is stated for part of the rows, as once, few or many counts, or as a class when the clone is expanded.

>TRBV5-8|TRBJ1-5|.|TRBD1
TGTGCCAGCAGCCGAAAAACCAGGGGGAATCAGCCCCAGCATTTT
CASSRKTRGNQPQHF
>TRBV7-2|TRBJ1-2|.|.
TGTGCCAGCAGCTTAGCAGGCAGGGGTGTGGGTGGCTACACCTTC
CASSLAGRGVGGYTF
>TRBV7-2|TRBJ1-2|.|TRBD1
TGTGCCAGCAGCTTAGTATCAGGACAGGTCTATGGCTACACCTTC
CASSLVSGQVYGYTF
>TRBV7-8|TRBJ1-6|.|.
TGTGCCAGCAGCCCCACCCCTACGGGCTCCTATAATTCACCCCTCCACTTT
CASSPTPTGSYNSPLHF
>TRBV5-1|TRBJ2-2|.|.
TGCGCCAGCAGCGACTTCACCGGGGAGCTGTTTTTT
CASSDFTGELFF
>TRBV7-2|TRBJ2-1|.|TRBD2
TGTGCCAGCAGCTTAGCTAGCGGGGGTTACAATGAGCAGTTCTTC
CASSLASGGYNEQFF
>TRBV29-1|TRBJ1-2|.|TRBD1
TGCAGCGTTTCGACAGGGGGATATGGCTACACCTTC
CSVSTGGYGYTF
>TRBV28|TRBJ1-2|.|.
TGTGCCAGCAGTTTCCTACAGGCGTATGGCTACACCTTC
CASSFLQAYGYTF
>TRBV4-2|TRBJ2-3|.|TRBD1
TGTGCCAGCGGACTTCCGGGGACAGTGATCACAGATACGCAGTATTTT
CASGLPGTVITDTQYF
>TRBV7-9|TRBJ1-4|.|TRBD1
TGTGCCAGCAGCTCGGGACAGATGACTAATGAAAAACTGTTTTTT
CASSSGQMTNEKLFF
>TRBV5-1|TRBJ1-3|.|.
TGCGCCAGCAGCCCCACGAACGGGGGAGGCACTGGAAACACCATATATTTT
CASSPTNGGGTGNTIYF
>TRBV19|TRBJ2-7|.|.
TGTGCCAGTAGTCCTCTTGGGGGCAGCGAGCAGTACTTC
CASSPLGGSEQYF
>TRBV2|TRBJ1-5|.|.
TGTGCCAGCAGTGTGGGCCGAAATCAGCCCCAGCATTTT
CASSVGRNQPQHF
>TRBV19|TRBJ2-2|.|.
TGTGCCAGTAAACCGGGACAATCCAGGCCCACCGGGGAGCTGTTTTTT
CASKPGQSRPTGELFF
>TRBV3-1/TRBV3-2|TRBJ1-2|.|.
TGTGCCAGCAGCCAAGGTCGGTACTTCGGCTACACCTTC
CASSQGRYFGYTF
>TRBV5-1|TRBJ2-7|.|.
TGCGCCAGCAGAATGGACAGCTACGAGCAGTACTTC
CASRMDSYEQYF
>TRBV5-8|TRBJ1-1|.|TRBD1
TGTGCCAGCAGCTCCCGGGACAGGGGGTACACTGAAGCTTTCTTT
CASSSRDRGYTEAFF
>TRBV6-6|TRBJ1-3|.|.
TGTGCCAGCAGTTCCGGACAGTCTGGAAACACCATATATTTT
CASSSGQSGNTIYF
>TRBV9|TRBJ2-1|.|TRBD2
TGTGCCAGCAGCGTAGACTCTAGCGGTTCCTACAATGAGCAGTTCTTC
CASSVDSSGSYNEQFF
>TRBV4-3|TRBJ1-4|.|.
TGCGCCAGCAGCGCCTCCGGACAGTCGAATGAAAAACTGTTTTTT
CASSASGQSNEKLFF
>TRBV4-3|TRBJ2-7|.|TRBD2
TGCGCCAGCAGCCAAGACGGGATTAGCGGGTACGAGCAGTACTTC
CASSQDGISGYEQYF
>TRBV7-6|TRBJ2-5|.|TRBD1
TGTGCCAGCAGCTGGACCGGGACAGGGGTGAAGGAGACCCAGTACTTC
CASSWTGTGVKETQYF
>TRBV3-1/TRBV3-2|TRBJ1-1|.|TRBD1
TGTGCCAGCAGCCCACAGGGGGATGGTACTGAAGCTTTCTTT
CASSPQGDGTEAFF
>TRBV29-1|TRBJ1-3|.|TRBD1
TGCAGCGCGCGGACAGGGGGCGAAAACACCATATATTTT
CSARTGGENTIYF
>TRBV25-1|TRBJ1-6|.|TRBD1
TGTGCCAGCAGTGAAAAGGACAGGGCAGGGAATTCACCCCTCCACTTT
CASSEKDRAGNSPLHF
>TRBV7-2|TRBJ1-2|.|.
TGTGCCAGCAGCTTAGCGGGGGCTGTCGGCTATGGCTACACCTTC
CASSLAGAVGYGYTF
>TRBV7-9|TRBJ1-2|once|.
TGTGCCAGCAGCTTAATGCGGGGGCTCAACTATGGCTACACCTTC
CASSLMRGLNYGYTF
>TRBV5-4|TRBJ1-6|.|TRBD1
TGTGCCAGCAGCCGAAAGGGGGCGCCTGAATCACCCCTCCACTTT
CASSRKGAPESPLHF
>TRBV7-2|TRBJ1-2|.|TRBD1
TGTGCCAGCAGCACGACAGGGGGTTTGATTTATGGCTACACCTTC
CASSTTGGLIYGYTF
>TRBV12-3/TRBV12-4|TRBJ1-3|.|.
TGTGCCAGCAGTTTATCTTCTGGAAACACCATATATTTT
CASSLSSGNTIYF
>TRBV11-2|TRBJ1-2|.|.
TGTGCCAGCAGCTGGGCCGGGGATGGCTACACCTTC
CASSWAGDGYTF
>TRBV5-6|TRBJ1-1|once|.
TGTGCCAGCAGCTCGCCCATAGGGGGGGGCGCGGACACTGAAGCTTTCTTT
CASSSPIGGGADTEAFF
>TRBV5-4|TRBJ1-1|.|.
TGTGCCAGCAGCCGAGCAGGGGTCGCGGACACTGAAGCTTTCTTT
CASSRAGVADTEAFF
>TRBV7-9|TRBJ2-3|.|TRBD1
TGTGCCAGCAGCCCGGGGACAGGGGCAGGGACAGATACGCAGTATTTT
CASSPGTGAGTDTQYF
>TRBV5-5|TRBJ1-4|once|.
TGTGCCAGCACCTTAATGTTCGCAGCAACTAATGAAAAACTGTTTTTT
CASTLMFAATNEKLFF
>TRBV6-5|TRBJ1-6|.|TRBD1
TGTGCCAGCAGAGCCGGGACAGGGGTTCGGGGCCTCCACTTT
CASRAGTGVRGLHF
>TRBV5-1|TRBJ1-6|.|.
TGCGCCAGCAGCTTTGAGCAGGGGAATTCACCCCTCCACTTT
CASSFEQGNSPLHF
>TRBV3-1/TRBV3-2|TRBJ1-3|.|.
TGTGCCAGCAGCCAAGCTACAGCCAACACCATATATTTT
CASSQATANTIYF
>TRBV12-5|TRBJ1-1|.|.
TGTGCTAGTGGTTTGGGAGGGCAGGTGAACACTGAAGCTTTCTTT
CASGLGGQVNTEAFF
>TRBV29-1|TRBJ1-1|.|TRBD1
TGCAGCGGTTCCAACAGGGGGGCTGAAGCTTTCTTT
CSGSNRGAEAFF
>TRBV5-1|TRBJ1-6|.|.
TGCGCCAGCAGCCTCGACGGTAAGGCGGCGAGTGGGTCACCCCTCCACTTT
CASSLDGKAASGSPLHF
>TRBV7-9|TRBJ2-7|many|TRBD1
TGTGCCAGCAGCCAACAGGGGTACTCCTACGAGCAGTACTTC
CASSQQGYSYEQYF
>TRBV18|TRBJ1-5|.|TRBD1
TGTGCCAGCTCACCAGCACAGGGGAGTCAGCCCCAGCATTTT
CASSPAQGSQPQHF
>TRBV6-2/TRBV6-3|TRBJ1-6|.|TRBD1
TGTGCCAGCAGTTTACAGGGGCGATCACCCCTCCACTTT
CASSLQGRSPLHF
>TRBV5-1|TRBJ1-6|.|TRBD1
TGCGCCAGCAGCCTAGACAGGGGGGATTCACCCCTCCACTTT
CASSLDRGDSPLHF
>TRBV7-2|TRBJ2-6|.|.
TGTGCCAGCAGCTATGCGGCGGGACGGGTCTCTGGGGCCAACGTCCTGACTTTC
CASSYAAGRVSGANVLTF
>TRBV19|TRBJ1-5|.|.
TGTGCCAGTAGTGGGAGGAATCAGCCCCAGCATTTT
CASSGRNQPQHF
>TRBV18|TRBJ1-5|.|.
TGTGCCAGCTCACCAGCGGAAAATCAGCCCCAGCATTTT
CASSPAENQPQHF
>TRBV12-2|TRBJ2-7|.|.
TGTGCAAGTCGCCCAATCGACGGCTTGGGCCCCTACGAGCAGTACTTC
CASRPIDGLGPYEQYF
>TRBV7-5|TRBJ1-2|.|.
TGTGCCAGAAGCTGGACCCTGGGGGAGGCCTATGGCTACACCTTC
CARSWTLGEAYGYTF
>TRBV5-5|TRBJ2-1|.|.
TGTGCCAGCAGTCCGGGACTTGGCTTGAATGAGCAGTTCTTC
CASSPGLGLNEQFF
>TRBV18|TRBJ1-6|.|.
TGTGCCAGCTCACCACTGGACAGTAAGAATTCACCCCTCCACTTT
CASSPLDSKNSPLHF
>TRBV19|TRBJ1-2|.|TRBD1
TGTGCCAGTAGTAGGACAGGGAGGCCCCCAAACTATGGCTACACCTTC
CASSRTGRPPNYGYTF